A single sample is the source of the 28 T cell receptor beta chains below, sequenced in a study of vaccination and CD4 T cells after COVID-19. Treatment described: roughly nine-day PBMC culture with coronavirus spike peptide pools or control peptides (ViraFEST assay). The study sequenced cultured CD4+ T cell DNA using the Oncomine TCR Beta short-read assay. TCRdb reprocessed the PCR reads with MiXCR, giving one entry per CDR3 protein. The repertoire holds roughly 10,000 distinct CDR3 sequences, about half seen once, with around 40% in the top ten. Their antigen targets remain unknown. What was sequenced was CD4+ T cells from blood, cultured in vitro. All receptors derive from a human donor who had recovered from COVID-19.

The chain couples TRBV2 to TRBJ1-1; D call uncertain. The CDR3 is 14 amino acids. Germline V lookup: CDR1 SNHLY, CDR2 FYNNEI. V was cut by 8 bases and J by 2 bases, with 15 bases left in between. The CDR3 DNA sequence: TGTGCCAGCCAACGGATGTTGGTAAACACTGAAGCTTTCTTT. Its protein product is CASQRMLVNTEAFF.

The table lists this clonotype with a few counts. The chain joins TRBV15 to TRBJ2-7; 7 bases match TRBD2. The germline gives CDR1 LNHNV, CDR2 YYDKDF (reference sequence). CDR3 length equals 12 residues. Unmatched junction bases numbered 1, after V lost 1 base and J lost 7 bases. Here the CDR3 reads CATSRGGGEQYF. The CDR3 bases are TGTGCCACCAGCAGAGGGGGGGGAGAGCAGTACTTC. The full variable domain, its missing parts supplied by reference TRBV15 and TRBJ2-7, is DAMVIQNPRYQVTQFGKPVTLSCSQTLNHNVMYWYQQKSSQAPKLLFHYYDKDFNNEADTPDNFQSRRPNTSFCFLDIRSPGLGDTAMYLCATSRGGGEQYFGPGTRLTVT.

This chain uses TRBV5-1 with TRBJ1-4, with 9 bases identical to TRBD1. Germline V CDR1 and CDR2: SGHRS, YFSETQ. This CDR3 is 14 amino acids long. V was pared by 4 bases and J by 8 bases, with 6 bases of the junction left unmatched. Written as DNA, the CDR3 is TGCGCCAGCAGCACAGGGGGCCTAGGGGAAAAACTGTTTTTT. This gives the protein CASSTGGLGEKLFF.

The chain couples TRBV3-1 to TRBJ1-2; no clear D gene. The CDR3 consists of 13 residues. Germline values: CDR1 LGHDT, CDR2 YNNKEL (reference sequence). V was shortened by 1 base and J by 2 bases, with 5 bases between the two germline ends. As DNA, the CDR3 is TGTGCCAGCAGCCAAGGGTTCAACTATGGCTACACCTTC. This translates into CASSQGFNYGYTF.

This clonotype was picked up a small number of times. The rearrangement joins TRBV6-1 to TRBJ1-6, with no clear D. V lost 0 bases and J 5 bases, leaving 2 bases between the germline ends. Germline V lookup: CDR1 MNHNS, CDR2 SASEGT. The CDR3 spans 13 residues. The CDR3 reads CASSEANNSPLHF. The CDR3 nucleotides are TGTGCCAGCAGTGAAGCTAATAATTCACCCCTCCACTTT.

This chain links TRBV18 with TRBJ1-2, with a weak D call TRBD1 (6 bases). CDR1 and CDR2 (germline): KGHSH, LQKENI. V was trimmed by 3 bases and J by 0 bases, leaving 8 bases between them. The length of the CDR3 is 14 residues. The CDR3: CASSPEGANYGYTF. Here the CDR3 DNA reads TGTGCCAGCTCACCTGAGGGGGCTAACTATGGCTACACCTTC.

This sequence joins TRBV5-1 and TRBJ2-3; TRBD1 is a possible D gene (5 bases). The CDR3 runs to 14 residues. Per germline, CDR1 SGHRS and CDR2 YFSETQ. The ends were cut back, 2 bases at V and 4 bases at J, with 11 bases in the middle. As DNA, the CDR3 is TGCGCCAGCAGCTTCGGGCAGGGTTCAGATACGCAGTATTTT. Translation gives CASSFGQGSDTQYF.

CDR3 amino acids: CASSYGWGDTGELFF. For the CDR3, the DNA is TGTGCCAGCAGTTACGGGTGGGGAGACACCGGGGAGCTGTTTTTT. The genes are TRBV6-2 or TRBV6-3 and TRBJ2-2, with D perhaps TRBD2 (5 bases). The germline V and J ends were trimmed by 2 bases and 3 bases, with 10 bases remaining between them. The CDR3 extends over 15 amino acids. Germline lookup yields CDR1 MNHEY and CDR2 SVGEGT.

The chain couples TRBV6-1 to TRBJ2-3, with D hard to call. Trimming took 4 bases from V and 3 from J, leaving 11 bases between them. Germline CDR1 is MNHNS and CDR2 is SASEGT. This CDR3 contains 14 residues. The CDR3 DNA follows: TGTGCCAGCAGTGCCAGGTCTCCGACAGATACGCAGTATTTT. This translates into CASSARSPTDTQYF.

This clonotype is labeled as medium-sized. This sequence joins TRBV20-1 and TRBJ2-5; D unclear. This CDR3 has 12 residues. Per germline, CDR1 DFQATT and CDR2 SNEGSKA (reference sequence). V lost 3 bases, J lost 1 base, and 6 bases lay in between. CDR3 loop: CSASRSQETQYF. CDR3 sequence (DNA): TGCAGTGCTAGTCGTTCCCAAGAGACCCAGTACTTC.

The chain joins TRBV10-2 to TRBJ1-5; TRBD1 might be the D (6 bases). Trimming cost V 2 bases and J 4 bases, with 6 bases left between them. CDR1 is WSHSY, CDR2 SAAADI, per germline. The CDR3 covers 13 residues. As DNA, the CDR3 is TGCGCCAGCAGTGAGGGGACAAATCAGCCCCAGCATTTT. Its translation: CASSEGTNQPQHF.

V gene TRBV6-1 combines with J gene TRBJ2-7; TRBD2 matches at 8 bases. J was trimmed by 6 bases and V by 6 bases; bases with no gene match: 13. The CDR3 has 15 residues. Germline CDR1 MNHNS, CDR2 SASEGT. CDR3 residues: CASRKNGGALSEQYF. CDR3 bases: TGTGCCAGCAGGAAGAACGGGGGGGCCTTAAGCGAGCAGTACTTC.

The gene calls are TRBV11-2 and TRBJ2-6; D unclear. This CDR3 region has 13 residues. Germline V gene data show CDR1 as SGHAT and CDR2 as FQNNGV. V lost 1 base to trimming and J lost 6 bases, with 4 bases between them. The CDR3 coding sequence is TGTGCCAGCAGCTTAGGGGAGGCCAACGTCCTGACTTTC. This encodes CASSLGEANVLTF.

In this sample, this clonotype is medium-sized. This sequence joins TRBV18 and TRBJ2-7; D is undetermined. The V gene lost 5 bases and the J gene lost 6 bases, with 11 bases spanning the gap. Germline CDR1 is KGHSH and CDR2 is LQKENI. The CDR3 is made up of 12 amino acids. The CDR3: CASSSEGFEQYF. The CDR3 coding sequence is TGTGCCAGCTCATCCGAAGGGTTCGAGCAGTACTTC.

This clonotype appeared a few times. This sequence joins TRBV7-2 and TRBJ1-2; maybe TRBD1 (5 bases). Looked up from germline, CDR1 is SGHTA and CDR2 is FQGNSA. The CDR3 is 14 amino acids. Trimming left V 5 bases short and J 2 bases short, with 12 bases between. In DNA, the CDR3 is TGTGCCAGCAGCGGCCCGGGGGGAAACTATGGCTACACCTTC. This codes for CASSGPGGNYGYTF.

This clonotype was seen more than once but under ten times. J is TRBJ2-2 and V is TRBV27; 7 nucleotides line up with TRBD2. Germline V gene sequence: CDR1 MNHEY, CDR2 SMNVEV (reference sequence). Losses at the gene ends were 2 bases for V and 3 bases for J; bases not matched to a gene: 3. The CDR3 spans 15 residues. The CDR3 reads CASSLRRGYTGELFF. The CDR3, as DNA: TGTGCCAGCAGTTTACGGCGGGGGTACACCGGGGAGCTGTTTTTT.

This chain links TRBV2 with TRBJ2-1; 9 nucleotides agree with TRBD2. This CDR3 has 15 residues. Germline V CDR1 and CDR2: SNHLY, FYNNEI. The J segment lost 2 bases and the V segment lost 6 bases, leaving 5 bases of the junction unmatched. The CDR3 here is CASRPRTSAYNEQFF. For the CDR3, the DNA is TGTGCCAGCAGGCCCAGGACTAGCGCCTACAATGAGCAGTTCTTC. Combining the CDR3 with reference TRBV2 and TRBJ2-1 gives the whole variable domain EPEVTQTPSHQVTQMGQEVILRCVPISNHLYFYWYRQILGQKVEFLVSFYNNEISEKSEIFDDQFSVERPDGSNFTLKIRSTKLEDSAMYFCASRPRTSAYNEQFFGPGTRLTVL.

This clonotype was counted only a few times. J is TRBJ1-1 and V is TRBV6-5; possibly TRBD1 for D (6 bases). Germline CDR1 MNHEY, CDR2 SVGAGI. CDR3 size: 17 residues. Between the trimmed V and J ends, which lost 4 bases and 5 bases, there was a span of 23 bases. For the CDR3, the DNA is TGTGCCAGCAGTTCCCCCTCCCGCGGGGGGGCGCGGACTGAAGCTTTCTTT. Translation gives CASSSPSRGGARTEAFF.

The J gene is TRBJ1-1, the V gene TRBV6-5; D gene ambiguous. The CDR3 totals 15 residues. Per germline, CDR1 MNHEY and CDR2 SVGAGI. Trimming stripped 4 bases from V and 1 base from J, with 13 bases between. The CDR3 DNA follows: TGTGCCAGCAGTTCCTTCGGGGTCTCGAACACTGAAGCTTTCTTT. It is translated as CASSSFGVSNTEAFF.

The chain uses TRBV6-1 and TRBJ1-1; D is ambiguous. Germline-derived CDR1 and CDR2 are MNHNS and SASEGT. The V gene lost 5 bases and the J gene lost 1 base, with 17 bases spanning the gap. CDR3 length: 16 amino acids. This CDR3 is CASSQRGRIWNTEAFF. CDR3 in DNA: TGTGCCAGCAGTCAACGTGGCCGAATTTGGAACACTGAAGCTTTCTTT.

The J gene is TRBJ1-1, the V gene TRBV20-1; perhaps TRBD1 as D (6 bases). The V and J ends lost 8 bases and 4 bases respectively, with 20 bases between them. In germline, CDR1 is DFQATT, CDR2 SNEGSKA (reference sequence). This CDR3 contains 14 residues. CDR3 residues: CSPSGWGRLTEAFF. In nucleotides, the CDR3 is TGCAGTCCAAGCGGCTGGGGGCGACTCACTGAAGCTTTCTTT.

The chain joins TRBV2 to TRBJ1-4; maybe TRBD1 (5 bases). CDR3 length: 15 residues. Per germline, CDR1 SNHLY and CDR2 FYNNEI. Between the trimmed V and J ends, which lost 6 bases and 3 bases, there was a span of 14 bases. CDR3 bases: TGTGCCAGCAGCAGGGAGAACGTAGCTAATGAAAAACTGTTTTTT. As protein: CASSRENVANEKLFF.

This clonotype has more than one count but fewer than ten. V gene TRBV20-1 combines with J gene TRBJ2-3; 9 bases match TRBD2. V gave up 5 bases and J gave up 1 base; unmatched junction bases: 4. The germline CDR1 and CDR2 sequences are DFQATT and SNEGSKA (reference sequence). The CDR3 loop spans 14 amino acids. The CDR3 sequence is CSARASGGTDTQYF. In DNA form, the CDR3 reads TGCAGTGCTCGGGCTAGCGGGGGCACAGATACGCAGTATTTT.

The V gene is TRBV7-9, the J gene TRBJ2-1; D remains unclear. The CDR3 length is 15 residues. V was clipped by 7 bases and J by 4 bases, with 17 bases between them. Germline-derived CDR1 and CDR2 are SEHNR and FQNEAQ (reference sequence). This CDR3 is CASTKGPGAYNEQFF. The CDR3 bases are TGTGCCAGCACGAAAGGCCCGGGCGCGTACAATGAGCAGTTCTTC.

This clonotype has just one count. The DNA of the CDR3 is TGTGCCACCAGTCCCCCAAGGGGGGCTGCACAAGCTTTCTTT. It codes for CATSPPRGAAQAFF. The gene calls are TRBV24-1 and TRBJ1-1, with D possibly being TRBD1 (6 bases). CDR3 length: 14 residues. Trimming removed 6 bases at V and 9 bases at J, with 19 bases between. The V gene's germline CDR1 is KGHDR and CDR2 SFDVKD.

This chain uses TRBV6-2 or TRBV6-3 with TRBJ2-7; no reliable D call. With 5 bases removed from V and 2 bases from J, the gap between germline ends came to 19 bases. Germline lookup yields CDR1 MNHEY and CDR2 SVGEGT. The CDR3 is 16 residues long. CDR3 nucleotide sequence: TGTGCCAGCAGTCCACTCCAGGCGTTCCCGGCCTACGAGCAGTACTTC. It encodes CASSPLQAFPAYEQYF.

The chain combines TRBV27 with TRBJ1-1, with no clear D. The CDR3 totals 13 residues. CDR1 is MNHEY, CDR2 SMNVEV, per germline (reference sequence). V was shortened by 1 base and J by 1 base, with 4 bases between the two germline ends. This chain's CDR3 is CASSLWRNTEAFF. In DNA form, the CDR3 reads TGTGCCAGCAGTTTATGGAGGAACACTGAAGCTTTCTTT.

The chain joins TRBV5-4 to TRBJ2-3, with TRBD2 identical over 15 bases. Germline-derived CDR1 and CDR2 are SGHNT and YYREEE (reference sequence). The CDR3 contains 13 residues. Trimming at V came to 7 bases and at J to 6 bases, leaving 0 bases not matched to a gene. The CDR3 region has the DNA TGTGCCAGCGGACTAGCGGGGGGGGATACGCAGTATTTT. Amino acids: CASGLAGGDTQYF.